This paragraph covers one T cell receptor (beta chain) sequence. No antigen is known for it. The data were taken from a study of blood T cells in healthy people across ages. This CDR3 spans 16 amino acids. V was pared by 0 bases and J by 2 bases, with 12 bases between. Per germline, CDR1 SGHTA and CDR2 FQGNSA. Regarding the study as a whole: Versus aged donors, long-lived donors had higher diversity and more naive CD4+ cells. Expanded clonotype shifts may have been confounded, as the donors had an unknown CMV status.

About 9.9 milliliters of peripheral blood were drawn from each donor. The use of a sample-barcoded 5' primer and a J-beta primer mix characterized a second PCR of about 7 to 12 cycles. Every cDNA molecule carried a tag from a template-switch adaptor bearing 12 random nucleotides. MiXCR, run by TCRdb on the 5' RACE reads, gives a single entry per CDR3 protein. The sample lists about 1.7 million distinct CDR3 sequences, 28% seen once, with about 8% in the top ten. The clonotype was recovered from a woman in her twenties or thirties in good health. The material sequenced was blood. The V gene is TRBV7-2, the J gene TRBJ2-3; no clear D. In DNA, the CDR3 is TGTGCCAGCAGCTTAGCGCACCGGGTGACCACAGATACGCAGTATTTT. This codes for CASSLAHRVTTDTQYF.